This paragraph reports one TCR beta chain. Its antigen is currently not known. Base qualities are not recorded, but no much larger clone differs from it by a single base. Whole blood was collected in K2EDTA tubes by collaborating institutions according to the institutions' own protocols. Collaborator samples were shipped for TCRbeta analysis as frozen whole blood, isolated PBMCs, or DNA extracted from either sample type. These data are taken from a study of blood T cell repertoires in COVID-19 (dated by TCRdb to 2018 to 2021). Regarding the research as a whole: Samples from collaborators originated in the United States, Italy and Spain and spanned both the acute and convalescent phases of COVID-19. Nearly every sample came with metadata listing a de-identified subject ID, COVID-19 status, age in years and sex. The material from the prospective study consisted of cDNA or gDNA derived from T cells, B-cell-depleted T cells, or PBMCs. Where available, HLA class I and class II types were taken from metadata supplied by the sample provider and were not determined by assay-based typing. The samples were drawn from two sources: the first 160 participants of the ongoing ImmuneRACE study, and 950 to 1,500 subjects contributed by 6 global collaborators. Subjects who had been exposed to COVID-19, were actively infected with it, or had recovered from it provided the deeply sampled blood TCRbeta repertoires that made up the dataset. A freely available public database, intended as a resource for researchers studying the immune response to SARS-CoV-2, is where the repertoires were released. General study outcomes and caveats: The amount of clinical and demographic metadata varied by source and participant and was provided uncurated.

TCRbeta CDR3 regions were amplified from genomic DNA by means of the immunoSEQ Assay, a bias-controlled multiplex PCR. The authors' pipeline ran thus. The number of nucleated cells in each sample was estimated from the amplification of reference gene primers within the assay. To quantify the absolute abundance of each unique TCRbeta CDR3 rearrangement, sequence reads were collapsed and filtered. For each sample, productive Simpson clonality was calculated by taking the square root of Simpson's diversity index across productive rearrangements. As stored in TCRdb, this immuneACCESS dataset retains in-frame rearrangements with V and J assigned. A fraction of the clones does not appear; measured against another copy, unresolved V genes explain less than half of the discrepancy, and the remainder lacks a known reason. Clone size and the V and J calls come from that table; the DNA yielded D and trimming. This sample lists around 200,000 clones; 80% to 90% were detected once. The top ten constitute approximately 5.9% of the sample.

The TCR was taken from a man aged 80 or over with acute or convalescent COVID-19. Sequencing used peripheral blood.

The DNA sequence follows: TGCGCCAGCAGTGTCCAGGGTTCGGAAGAGCAGTACTTC. It encodes CASSVQGSEEQYF. The chain uses TRBV10-1 and TRBJ2-7; perhaps TRBD1 is the D gene, with 5 bases matching. V sheds 4 bases and J sheds 7 bases, leaving 14 bases between their ends. The CDR3 runs 13 amino acids, cysteine and phenylalanine included. CDR3 DNA only is kept here, 39 bases in frame from base 1. Per the germline V gene (reference sequence), WNHNN is the CDR1 and SYGVQD is the CDR2.